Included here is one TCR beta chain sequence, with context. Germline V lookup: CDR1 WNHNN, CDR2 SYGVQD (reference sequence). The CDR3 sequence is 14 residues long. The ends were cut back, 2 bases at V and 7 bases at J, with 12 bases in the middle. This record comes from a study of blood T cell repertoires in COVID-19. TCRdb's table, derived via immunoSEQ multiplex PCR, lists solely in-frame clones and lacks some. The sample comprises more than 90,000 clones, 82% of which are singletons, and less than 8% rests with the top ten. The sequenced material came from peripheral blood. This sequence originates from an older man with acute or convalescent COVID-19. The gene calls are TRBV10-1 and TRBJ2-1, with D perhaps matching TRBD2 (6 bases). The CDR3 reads CASSELASRNEQFF. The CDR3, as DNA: TGCGCCAGCAGTGAGCTAGCGTCTAGGAATGAGCAGTTCTTC.